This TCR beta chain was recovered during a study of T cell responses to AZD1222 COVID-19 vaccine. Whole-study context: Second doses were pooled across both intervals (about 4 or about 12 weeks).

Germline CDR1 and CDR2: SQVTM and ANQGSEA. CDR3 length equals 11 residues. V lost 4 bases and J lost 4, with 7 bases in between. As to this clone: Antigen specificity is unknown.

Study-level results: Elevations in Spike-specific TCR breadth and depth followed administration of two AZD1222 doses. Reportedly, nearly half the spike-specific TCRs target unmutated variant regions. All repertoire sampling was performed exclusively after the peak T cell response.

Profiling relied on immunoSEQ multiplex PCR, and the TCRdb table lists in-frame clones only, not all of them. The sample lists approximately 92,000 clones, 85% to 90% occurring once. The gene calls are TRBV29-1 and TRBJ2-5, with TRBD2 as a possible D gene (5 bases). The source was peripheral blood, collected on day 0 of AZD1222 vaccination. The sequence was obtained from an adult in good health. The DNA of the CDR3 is TGCAGCGTTGCCGGACTAGAGACCCAGTACTTC. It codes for CSVAGLETQYF.